This TCR beta chain stems from a study of blood T cell repertoires in COVID-19. Study-level background: The United States, Italy and Spain provided the acute and convalescent COVID-19 samples.

Some clones are missing from TCRdb's copy, which holds only in-frame ones; the method was immunoSEQ multiplex PCR. In the table there are just over 650,000 clones, 80% to 90% of which are singletons. V lost 5 bases, J lost 2 bases, and 15 bases lay in between. Germline V CDR1 and CDR2: SGHTA, FQGNSA. This CDR3 has 15 residues. Sequencing was done on a sample of peripheral blood. The rearrangement uses TRBV7-2 and TRBJ1-1; D uncertain. The receptor was isolated from a woman aged 18 to 35 with acute or convalescent COVID-19. CDR3 sequence (DNA): TGTGCCAGCAGCGCCCAAAACGCGGTTAACACTGAAGCTTTCTTT. Encoded protein: CASSAQNAVNTEAFF.